This is a list of T cell receptor beta chains from one sample in a study of blood T cell repertoires in COVID-19. Profiling relied on immunoSEQ multiplex PCR, and the TCRdb table lists in-frame clones only, not all of them. The table includes some 320,000 clones, approximately 88% detected once. Sequencing was carried out using peripheral blood. These receptors all stem from a woman aged 30 to 39 who had recovered from COVID-19. CDR3s include the opening cysteine and the closing phenylalanine or tryptophan. A D gene is named only where the DNA matches it firmly. Size is omitted from some rows. Given values are once, few, many or a class for expanded clones.

j_call clone_size d_call v_call cdr3_aa cdr3_nt
TRBJ2-1 - - TRBV21-1 CASSSLGTGLYNEQFF TGTGCCAGCAGCTCCCTTGGGACAGGACTCTACAATGAGCAGTTCTTC
TRBJ2-7 - TRBD2 TRBV27 CASSFGTSGGGEQYF TGTGCCAGCAGTTTTGGGACTAGCGGGGGGGGAGAGCAGTACTTC
TRBJ2-1 - - TRBV20-1 CSARRLQKQFF TGCAGTGCTAGACGACTACAAAAGCAGTTCTTC
TRBJ2-1 - - TRBV5-1 CASSLSESYNEQFF TGCGCCAGCAGCTTGTCGGAGTCCTACAATGAGCAGTTCTTC
TRBJ1-6 - - TRBV7-9 CASSPSPLGSPLHF TGTGCCAGCAGCCCATCACCTTTGGGCTCACCCCTCCACTTT
TRBJ1-1 - TRBD1 TRBV28 CASRAGTGGTEAFF TGTGCCAGCAGGGCCGGGACAGGGGGGACTGAAGCTTTCTTT
TRBJ1-1 once - TRBV5-4 CASSLPDARAAFF TGTGCCAGCAGCCTACCGGACGCGCGGGCTGCTTTCTTT
TRBJ1-1 - TRBD1 TRBV4-1 CASSQGSQGDTEAFF TGCGCCAGCAGCCAAGGGAGTCAGGGGGACACTGAAGCTTTCTTT
TRBJ1-1 - - TRBV7-2 CASSLAKGDTEAFF TGTGCCAGCAGCTTAGCCAAGGGAGACACTGAAGCTTTCTTT
TRBJ2-2 few - TRBV6-2/TRBV6-3 CASSYSQENTGELFF TGTGCCAGCAGTTACTCCCAGGAGAACACCGGGGAGCTGTTTTTT
TRBJ2-1 - TRBD1 TRBV18 CASSPGTGENEQFF TGTGCCAGCTCGCCCGGGACAGGGGAGAATGAGCAGTTCTTC
TRBJ1-4 - - TRBV6-6 CASSYWEGSNEKLFF TGTGCCAGCAGTTACTGGGAGGGGTCTAATGAAAAACTGTTTTTT
TRBJ1-1 - - TRBV6-5 CASSLTETGNTEAFF TGTGCCAGCAGTCTTACCGAAACAGGAAACACTGAAGCTTTCTTT
TRBJ2-1 - - TRBV24-1 CATSSRTRSYNEQFF TGTGCCACTTCTTCCCGTACTCGCTCCTACAATGAGCAGTTCTTC
TRBJ2-5 - TRBD1 TRBV6-5 CASTTQGETQYF TGTGCCAGCACCACACAGGGGGAGACCCAGTACTTC
TRBJ2-1 - TRBD2 TRBV7-2 CASSQAGTSLGGEQFF TGTGCCAGCAGCCAGGCGGGGACTAGCCTGGGCGGTGAGCAGTTCTTC
TRBJ1-2 - TRBD1 TRBV6-2/TRBV6-3 CASSPDRANYGYTF TGTGCCAGCAGCCCGGACAGGGCTAACTATGGCTACACCTTC
TRBJ1-6 - TRBD1 TRBV6-1 CASSRDRNSPLHF TGTGCCAGCAGTAGGGACAGGAATTCACCCCTCCACTTT
TRBJ2-7 - - TRBV7-9 CASSFSEVSYEQYF TGTGCCAGCAGCTTTTCCGAGGTTTCCTACGAGCAGTACTTC
TRBJ1-6 - - TRBV6-5 CASSSDFYNSPLHF TGTGCCAGCAGTTCGGACTTCTATAATTCACCCCTCCACTTT
TRBJ2-5 - TRBD2 TRBV11-3 CASSLGGGSQETQYF TGTGCCAGCAGCTTAGGCGGGGGGTCGCAAGAGACCCAGTACTTC
TRBJ1-6 - - TRBV28 CASSLRTGPPLHF TGTGCCAGCAGTTTGCGGACTGGTCCACCCCTCCACTTT
TRBJ2-7 once TRBD1 TRBV28 CASRPTGSHEQYF TGTGCCAGCAGGCCGACAGGGAGCCACGAGCAGTACTTC
TRBJ2-1 few TRBD1 TRBV4-1 CASSPGTGIYNEQFF TGCGCCAGCAGCCCGGGGACAGGAATATACAATGAGCAGTTCTTC